This TCR beta chain was sequenced in a study of control samples from healthy donors and cancer patients. The CDR3 sequence is 12 residues long. Germline V CDR1 and CDR2: SNHLY, FYNNEI. V gave up 9 bases and J gave up 9 bases, with 15 bases separating them. The table came from immunoSEQ multiplex PCR; TCRdb's copy has only in-frame clones and leaves some out. The sample includes approximately 100,000 clones, about 85% of them seen just once. The clonotype was recovered from a woman between 40 and 50 years old in good health. The chain combines TRBV2 with TRBJ2-1; D tentatively reads TRBD1 or TRBD2 (5 bases each). The specimen was blood. In nucleotides, the CDR3 is TGTGCCAGTGGCCTTGAGGGGAGTGAGCAGTTCTTC. Residues: CASGLEGSEQFF.